Presented here are 8 T cell receptor beta chains from one specimen sequenced in a study of blood T cell repertoires in COVID-19. Sequenced by immunoSEQ multiplex PCR; TCRdb stores in-frame clones only, minus some. The sample holds under 35,000 clones, around 87% seen once. Sequenced material: peripheral blood. The receptors come from a human donor in a cohort sampled during active COVID-19.

This chain connects TRBV21-1 to TRBJ2-7; no check of the table's D call, TRBD1, against the DNA was made. TRBV21-1 is a recognized pseudogene. This CDR3 contains 16 residues. The CDR3 loop is CASSKKVSDSTYEQYF. The CDR3 DNA is TGTGCCAGCAGCAAAAAGGTAAGTGACAGTACCTACGAGCAGTACTTC.

The chain carries TRBV12-3 or TRBV12-4 and TRBJ1-6; D possibly corresponds to TRBD1 (5 bases). V lost 3 bases and J 10 bases, leaving 10 bases between the germline ends. The CDR3 consists of 13 residues. The CDR3 sequence: CASSFGGFSPLHF. The DNA of the CDR3 is TGTGCCAGCAGTTTCGGGGGATTCTCACCCCTCCACTTT.

This chain uses TRBV6-5 with TRBJ1-6; 8 bases fit TRBD1. The trim removed 4 bases at V and 1 base at J, leaving 3 bases unmatched. The CDR3 runs to 16 residues. Looked up from germline, CDR1 is MNHEY and CDR2 is SVGAGI. CDR3 loop: CASSFTGGSYNSPLHF. The CDR3 coding sequence is TGTGCCAGCAGTTTCACAGGGGGATCCTATAATTCACCCCTCCACTTT.

The chain employs TRBV3-1 (or the pseudogene TRBV3-2) and TRBJ1-1, with D uncertain. The CDR3 is 12 amino acids. Trimming removed 11 bases at V and 1 base at J, with 11 bases between. Per germline, CDR1 LGHDT and CDR2 YNNKEL (reference sequence). The CDR3 DNA reads TGTGCCGCCGGGAGGCAGAACACTGAAGCTTTCTTT. This translates into CAAGRQNTEAFF.

The rearrangement links TRBV7-9 to TRBJ1-2; D call uncertain. Looked up from germline, CDR1 is SEHNR and CDR2 is FQNEAQ (reference sequence). The ends were cut back, 7 bases at V and 6 bases at J, with 21 bases in the middle. This CDR3 contains 15 residues. For the CDR3, the DNA is TGTGCCAGCAACCGTGACATATCAGGCCCACATGGCTACACCTTC. This codes for CASNRDISGPHGYTF.

This rearrangement joins TRBV12-5 to TRBJ1-5; D is uncertain. Trimming took off 2 bases at V and 6 bases at J, with 8 bases between the two ends. CDR1 and CDR2 (germline): LGHNT, FRNRAP. There are 13 residues in the CDR3. The CDR3 DNA follows: TGTGCTAGTGGTTTGACCCGGGGTCAGCCCCAGCATTTT. This gives the protein CASGLTRGQPQHF.

The rearrangement links TRBV3-1 (or the pseudogene TRBV3-2) to TRBJ1-1; D is possibly TRBD1 (6 bases). In germline, CDR1 is LGHDT, CDR2 YNNKEL (reference sequence). The CDR3 length is 13 residues. V lost 5 bases and J lost 3, with 10 bases in between. CDR3: CASSNSGDTEAFF. DNA of the CDR3: TGTGCCAGCAGCAACTCAGGGGACACTGAAGCTTTCTTT.

The chain couples TRBV7-2 to TRBJ2-7; 8 bases agree with TRBD2. The V and J ends lost 4 bases and 2 bases, in that order; junction bases with no gene match: 7. Germline CDR1 and CDR2: SGHTA and FQGNSA. CDR3 length: 15 amino acids. The CDR3 DNA reads TGTGCCAGCAGCTCCCTGGCGGGGGGCCCCTACGAGCAGTACTTC. Amino acid sequence: CASSSLAGGPYEQYF. Looking up the rest from reference TRBV7-2 and TRBJ2-7 gives the full variable domain: GAGVSQSPSNKVTEKGKDVELRCDPISGHTALYWYRQSLGQGLEFLIYFQGNSAPDKSGLPSDRFSAERTGGSVSTLTIQRTQQEDSAVYLCASSSLAGGPYEQYFGPGTRLTVT.